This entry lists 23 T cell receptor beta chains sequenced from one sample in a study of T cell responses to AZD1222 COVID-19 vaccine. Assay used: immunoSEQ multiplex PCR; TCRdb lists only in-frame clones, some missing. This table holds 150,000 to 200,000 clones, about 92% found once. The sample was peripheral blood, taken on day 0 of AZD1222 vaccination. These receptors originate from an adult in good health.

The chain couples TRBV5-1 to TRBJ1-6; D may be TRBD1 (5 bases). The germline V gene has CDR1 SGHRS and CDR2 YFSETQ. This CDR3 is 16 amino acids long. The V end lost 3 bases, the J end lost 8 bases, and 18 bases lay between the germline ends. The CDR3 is CASSWTGTPGDSPLHF. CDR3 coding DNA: TGCGCCAGCAGCTGGACCGGGACGCCAGGCGATTCACCCCTCCACTTT.

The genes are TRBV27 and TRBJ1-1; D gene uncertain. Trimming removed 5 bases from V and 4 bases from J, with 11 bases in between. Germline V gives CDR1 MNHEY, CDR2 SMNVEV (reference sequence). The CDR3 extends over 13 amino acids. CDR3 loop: CASSPMVGTEAFF. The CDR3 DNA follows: TGTGCCAGCAGTCCCATGGTGGGCACTGAAGCTTTCTTT.

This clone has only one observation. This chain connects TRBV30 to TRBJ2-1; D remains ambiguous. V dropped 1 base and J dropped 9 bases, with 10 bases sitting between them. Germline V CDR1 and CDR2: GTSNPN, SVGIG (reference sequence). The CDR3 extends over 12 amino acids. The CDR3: CAWSEGSREQFF. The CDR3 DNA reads TGTGCCTGGAGTGAGGGTTCTCGTGAGCAGTTCTTC.

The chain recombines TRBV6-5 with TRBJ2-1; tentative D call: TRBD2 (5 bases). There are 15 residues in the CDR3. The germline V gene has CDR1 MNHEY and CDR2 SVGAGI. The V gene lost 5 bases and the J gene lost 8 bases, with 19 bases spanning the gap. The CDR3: CASSTRARTLDEQFF. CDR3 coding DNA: TGTGCCAGCAGTACGCGGGCCCGTACCCTCGATGAGCAGTTCTTC.

The CDR3, as DNA: TGTGCCAGCTCATCACTTGAAAGCGGGCCAGCTAACTATGGCTACACCTTC. Amino acids: CASSSLESGPANYGYTF. V is TRBV18 and J is TRBJ1-2, with D unresolved. The germline gives CDR1 KGHSH, CDR2 LQKENI. V was cut by 5 bases and J by 0 bases, with 19 bases left in between. The CDR3 runs 17 residues.

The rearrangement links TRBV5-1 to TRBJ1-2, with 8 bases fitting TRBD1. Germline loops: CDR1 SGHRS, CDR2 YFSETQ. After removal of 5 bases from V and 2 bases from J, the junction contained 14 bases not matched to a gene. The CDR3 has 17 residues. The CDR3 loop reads CASSLPPGGASNYGYTF. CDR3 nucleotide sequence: TGCGCCAGCAGTCTACCCCCAGGGGGCGCATCCAACTATGGCTACACCTTC.

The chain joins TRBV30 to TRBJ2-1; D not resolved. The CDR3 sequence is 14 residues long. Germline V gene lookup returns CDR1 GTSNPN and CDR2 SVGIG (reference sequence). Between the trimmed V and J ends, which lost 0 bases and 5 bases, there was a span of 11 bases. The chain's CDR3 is CAWSVLTNHNEQFF. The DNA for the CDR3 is TGTGCCTGGAGTGTACTGACGAACCACAATGAGCAGTTCTTC.

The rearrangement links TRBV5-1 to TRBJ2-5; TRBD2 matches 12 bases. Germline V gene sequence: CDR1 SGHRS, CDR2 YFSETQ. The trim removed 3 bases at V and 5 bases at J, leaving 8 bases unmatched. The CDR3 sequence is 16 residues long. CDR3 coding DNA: TGCGCCAGCAGCTCTTCTAGCGGGGGGGCTAGGGAGACCCAGTACTTC. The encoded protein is CASSSSSGGARETQYF.

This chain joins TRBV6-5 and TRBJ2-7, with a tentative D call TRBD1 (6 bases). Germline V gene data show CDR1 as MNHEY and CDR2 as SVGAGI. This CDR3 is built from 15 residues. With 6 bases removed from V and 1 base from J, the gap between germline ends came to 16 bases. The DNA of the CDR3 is TGTGCCAGCAGCCTTGAAGGAAGGGGGTCCTACGAGCAGTACTTC. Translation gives CASSLEGRGSYEQYF.

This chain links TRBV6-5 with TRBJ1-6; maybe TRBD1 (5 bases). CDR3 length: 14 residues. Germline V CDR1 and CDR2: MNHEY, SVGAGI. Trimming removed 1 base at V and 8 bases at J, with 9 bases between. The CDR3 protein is CASSYFGGDSPLHF. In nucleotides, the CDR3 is TGTGCCAGCAGTTACTTTGGGGGTGATTCACCCCTCCACTTT.

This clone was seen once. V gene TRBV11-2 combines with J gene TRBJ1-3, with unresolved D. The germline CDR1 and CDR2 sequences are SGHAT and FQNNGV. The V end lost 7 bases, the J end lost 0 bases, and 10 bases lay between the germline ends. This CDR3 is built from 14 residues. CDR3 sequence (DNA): TGTGCCAGCACCGGTCCCGCCTCTGGAAACACCATATATTTT. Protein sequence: CASTGPASGNTIYF.

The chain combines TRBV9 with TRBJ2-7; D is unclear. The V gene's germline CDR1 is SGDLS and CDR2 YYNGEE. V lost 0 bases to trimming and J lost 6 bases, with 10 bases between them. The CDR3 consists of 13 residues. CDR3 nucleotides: TGTGCCAGCAGCGTAGTTCCGAATTCCGAGCAGTACTTC. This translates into CASSVVPNSEQYF.

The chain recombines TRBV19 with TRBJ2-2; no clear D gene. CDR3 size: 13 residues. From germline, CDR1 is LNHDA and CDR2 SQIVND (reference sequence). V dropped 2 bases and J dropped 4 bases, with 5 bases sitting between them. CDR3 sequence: CASSIPGTGELFF. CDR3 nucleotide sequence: TGTGCCAGTAGTATACCCGGCACCGGGGAGCTGTTTTTT.

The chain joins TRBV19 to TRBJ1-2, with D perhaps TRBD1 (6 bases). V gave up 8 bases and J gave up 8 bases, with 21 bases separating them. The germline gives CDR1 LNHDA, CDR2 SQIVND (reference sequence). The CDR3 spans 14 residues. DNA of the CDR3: TGTGCCAGTGGGGAGTGGGGGCATATGGGCGGCTACACCTTC. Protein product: CASGEWGHMGGYTF.

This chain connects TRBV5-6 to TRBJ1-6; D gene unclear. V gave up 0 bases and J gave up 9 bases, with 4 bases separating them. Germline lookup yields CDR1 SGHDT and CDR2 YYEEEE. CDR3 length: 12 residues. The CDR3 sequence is CASSLVASPLHF. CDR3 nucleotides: TGTGCCAGCAGCTTGGTCGCTTCACCCCTCCACTTT.

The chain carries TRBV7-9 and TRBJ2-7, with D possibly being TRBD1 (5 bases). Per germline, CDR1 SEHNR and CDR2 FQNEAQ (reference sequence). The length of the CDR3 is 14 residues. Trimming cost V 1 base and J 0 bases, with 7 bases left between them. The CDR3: CASSLDRTSYEQYF. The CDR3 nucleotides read TGTGCCAGCAGCTTAGACAGGACCTCCTACGAGCAGTACTTC.

The CDR3 here is CASSQGTGGSGSPLHF. CDR3 nucleotide sequence: TGTGCCAGCAGCCAGGGGACAGGGGGCTCGGGTTCACCCCTCCACTTT. This rearrangement joins TRBV3-1 (or the pseudogene TRBV3-2) to TRBJ1-6, with 12 bases matching TRBD1. J lost 9 bases, V lost 3 bases, and 6 bases had no gene match. Germline V gene data show CDR1 as LGHDT and CDR2 as YNNKEL (reference sequence). The CDR3 runs 16 residues.

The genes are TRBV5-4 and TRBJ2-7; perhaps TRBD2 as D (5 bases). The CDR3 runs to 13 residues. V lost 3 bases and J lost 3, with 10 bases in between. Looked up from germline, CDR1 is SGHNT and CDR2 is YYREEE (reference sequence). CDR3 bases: TGTGCCAGCAGCTCGGACTGGAGCTACGAGCAGTACTTC. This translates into CASSSDWSYEQYF.

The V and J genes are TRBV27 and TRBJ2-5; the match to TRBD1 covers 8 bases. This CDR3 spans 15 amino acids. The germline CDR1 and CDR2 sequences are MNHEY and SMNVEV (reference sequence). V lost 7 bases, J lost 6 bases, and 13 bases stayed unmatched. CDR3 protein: CASTPSGTGGKTQYF. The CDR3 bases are TGTGCCAGCACCCCTTCCGGGACAGGTGGGAAGACCCAGTACTTC.

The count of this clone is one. This CDR3 reads CASSLWGGYGYTF. The CDR3 nucleotides are TGTGCCAGCAGTCTTTGGGGGGGATATGGCTACACCTTC. The chain uses TRBV6-5 and TRBJ1-2, with a weak D call TRBD1 (5 bases). V gave up 5 bases and J gave up 5 bases, with 12 bases separating them. CDR1 and CDR2 from the germline V gene are MNHEY and SVGAGI. This CDR3 is built from 13 residues.

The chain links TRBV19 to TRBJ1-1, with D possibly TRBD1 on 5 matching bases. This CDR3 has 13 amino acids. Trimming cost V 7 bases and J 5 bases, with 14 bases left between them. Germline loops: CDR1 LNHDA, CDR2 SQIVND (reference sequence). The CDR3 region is CASTDRGWTEAFF. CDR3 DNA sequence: TGTGCCAGTACCGATCGGGGGTGGACTGAAGCTTTCTTT.

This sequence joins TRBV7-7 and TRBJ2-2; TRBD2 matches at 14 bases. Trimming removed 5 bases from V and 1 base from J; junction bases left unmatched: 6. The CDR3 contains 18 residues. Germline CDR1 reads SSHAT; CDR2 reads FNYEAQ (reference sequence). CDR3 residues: CASSQGLAGGLNTGELFF. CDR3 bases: TGTGCCAGCAGCCAAGGACTAGCGGGGGGCCTGAACACCGGGGAGCTGTTTTTT.

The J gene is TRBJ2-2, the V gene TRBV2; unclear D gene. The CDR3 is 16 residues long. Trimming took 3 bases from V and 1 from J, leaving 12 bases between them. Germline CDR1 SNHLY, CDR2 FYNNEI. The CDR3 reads CASSEMGGENTGELFF. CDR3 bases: TGTGCCAGCAGTGAGATGGGCGGAGAGAACACCGGGGAGCTGTTTTTT.